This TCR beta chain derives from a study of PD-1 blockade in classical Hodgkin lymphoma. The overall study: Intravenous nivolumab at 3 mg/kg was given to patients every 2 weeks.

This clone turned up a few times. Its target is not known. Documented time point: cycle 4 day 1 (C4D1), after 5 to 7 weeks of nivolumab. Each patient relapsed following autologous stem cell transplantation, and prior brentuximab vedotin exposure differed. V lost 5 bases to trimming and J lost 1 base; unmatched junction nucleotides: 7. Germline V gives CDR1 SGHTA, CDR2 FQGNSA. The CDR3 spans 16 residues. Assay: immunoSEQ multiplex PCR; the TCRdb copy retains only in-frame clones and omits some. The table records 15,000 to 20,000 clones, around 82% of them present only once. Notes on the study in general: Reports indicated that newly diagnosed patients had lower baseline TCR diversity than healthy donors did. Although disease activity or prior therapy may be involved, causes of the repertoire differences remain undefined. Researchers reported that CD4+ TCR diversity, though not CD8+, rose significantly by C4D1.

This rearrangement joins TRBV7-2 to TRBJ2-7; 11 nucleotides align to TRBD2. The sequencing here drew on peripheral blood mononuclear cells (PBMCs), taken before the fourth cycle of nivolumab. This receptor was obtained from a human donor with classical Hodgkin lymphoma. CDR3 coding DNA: TGTGCCAGCAGCATACAGGGACTAGCGGAATCCTACGAGCAGTACGTC. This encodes CASSIQGLAESYEQYV.